The TCR beta chain described here comes from a study of T cells expressing NK-cell markers. About the study: The sequencing cohort of eight donors included seven HCMV-seropositive individuals and one seronegative individual. Findings of the study overall: In roughly six donors, dominant CD3+CD56+NKG2C+ clonotypes ranked among the top 10 CD8+ clonotypes. In several donors, dominant clonotypes made up roughly 28.3-65% of CD3+CD56-NKG2C+ cells.

As to this clonotype: What it binds is unknown.

TCRdb re-called the 5' RACE reads and shows each CDR3 protein once, DNA omitted. There are roughly 430,000 distinct CDR3 sequences in the sample, with about 7.1% held by the top ten. Germline-derived CDR1 and CDR2 are MDHEN and SYDVKM. The CDR3 is 14 residues long. V usage is TRBV28 and J usage is TRBJ1-1; TCRdb gives TRBD1 as the D gene, but with no DNA this cannot be confirmed. The receptor comes from a woman aged 18 to 75 in good health. The sample comprised blood T cells: a sorted CD56 or NKG2C T cell subset, CD4+ or CD8+ T cells, or bulk PBMC T cells (not recorded which). CDR3 amino acids: CASSFKQVNTEAFF.